This TCR beta chain was sequenced during a study of blood T cell repertoires in COVID-19. Study-level information: Both acute and convalescent COVID-19 samples were obtained from the United States, Italy and Spain. T cells, B-cell-depleted T cells, or PBMCs supplied cDNA or gDNA.

This clone was seen just once. As handled by the study authors: Estimation of nucleated cell counts was performed using reference gene primer amplification. Assay used: immunoSEQ multiplex PCR; TCRdb lists only in-frame clones, some missing. That table gives V, J and clone size, and the DNA gave D and trimming. The sample records hundreds of thousands of clones, roughly four fifths being singletons. V was clipped by 1 base and J by 8 bases, with 12 bases between them. In germline, CDR1 is MDHEN, CDR2 SYDVKM. The CDR3 extends over 14 amino acids. This TCR was recovered from an elderly woman with acute or convalescent COVID-19. What was sequenced was peripheral blood. The rearrangement uses TRBV28 and TRBJ1-5; D remains ambiguous. The CDR3 DNA reads TGTGCCAGCAGTTTATTGGGTCCCGGGGAGCCCCAGCATTTT. This sequence encodes CASSLLGPGEPQHF.